The clone carrying this TCR beta chain is a singleton in its sample. The antigen remains undetermined. Both 60 Vbeta primers and 13 Jbeta primers went into the PCR. TCRdb's table, derived via immunoSEQ multiplex PCR, lists solely in-frame clones and lacks some. The sample has over 100,000 clones, around three quarters seen once. The source of the sample is a study of cytomegalovirus exposure and HLA in healthy donors. Findings and caveats of the study: Productive status was seen about 90% or about 30% of the time for most TCR beta V segments in an earlier analysis. A later analysis associated 16,000 or so TCR beta sequences with HLA alleles at a 0.05 false discovery rate.

The CDR3 loop spans 16 amino acids. The sample taken for sequencing was PBMCs. This TCR came from a woman aged 50 to 65 in good health and CMV-seropositive. V gene TRBV12-1 combines with J gene TRBJ2-3; the table's D gene call, TRBD1, was not cross checked with the DNA. TRBV12-1 is recorded as a pseudogene. The CDR3 nucleotides read TGTGCCAGCAGCACCCTGGTGCAGGGGAGCACAGATACGCAGTATTTT. This encodes CASSTLVQGSTDTQYF.